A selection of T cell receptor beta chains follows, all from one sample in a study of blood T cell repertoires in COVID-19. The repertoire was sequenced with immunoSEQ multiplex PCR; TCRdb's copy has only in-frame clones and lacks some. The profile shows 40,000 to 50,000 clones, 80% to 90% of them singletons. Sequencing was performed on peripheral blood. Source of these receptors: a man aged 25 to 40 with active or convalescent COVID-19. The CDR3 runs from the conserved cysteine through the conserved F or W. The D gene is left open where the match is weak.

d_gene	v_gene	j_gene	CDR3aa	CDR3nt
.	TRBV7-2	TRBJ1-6	CASSLTLTGSVSPLHF	TGTGCCAGCAGCTTAACCCTTACAGGCAGCGTTTCCCCCCTCCACTTT
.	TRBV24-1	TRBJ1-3	CATSDSQGFYFFGPSGNTIYF	TGTGCCACCAGTGATAGCCAGGGCTTTTATTTTTTTGGCCCCTCTGGAAACACCATATATTTT
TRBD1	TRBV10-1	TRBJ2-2	CASSGGTGGRTGELFF	TGCGCCAGCAGTGGCGGGACAGGGGGCCGGACCGGGGAGCTGTTTTTT
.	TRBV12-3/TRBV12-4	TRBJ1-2	CASSYGGADGYTF	TGTGCCAGCAGTTATGGAGGGGCAGATGGCTACACCTTC
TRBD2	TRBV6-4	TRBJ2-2	CASSERGLAGGANTGELFF	TGTGCCAGCTCGGAGCGCGGACTAGCGGGAGGGGCGAACACCGGGGAGCTGTTTTTT
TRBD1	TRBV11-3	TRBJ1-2	CASSPRQGNYGYTF	TGTGCCAGCAGCCCCCGACAGGGGAACTATGGCTACACCTTC
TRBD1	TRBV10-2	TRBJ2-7	CASSESGQGVYEQYF	TGCGCCAGCAGTGAGTCGGGACAGGGGGTGTACGAGCAGTACTTC
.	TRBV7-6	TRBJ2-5	CASSPRASDGRQETQYF	TGTGCCAGCAGCCCCAGGGCTTCCGATGGACGCCAAGAGACCCAGTACTTC
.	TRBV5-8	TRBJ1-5	CASSLWGGQPQHF	TGTGCCAGCAGCTTGTGGGGGGGTCAGCCCCAGCATTTT
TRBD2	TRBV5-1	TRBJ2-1	CASSHSLAGAYNEQFF	TGCGCCAGCAGTCATAGCTTAGCGGGTGCGTACAATGAGCAGTTCTTC
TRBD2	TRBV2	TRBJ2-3	CASSERLAVASGSSTDTQYF	TGTGCCAGCAGTGAAAGACTAGCGGTCGCAAGTGGGTCTAGCACAGATACGCAGTATTTT
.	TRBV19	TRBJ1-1	CASSIFQGPTEAFF	TGTGCCAGTAGTATCTTCCAGGGCCCCACTGAAGCTTTCTTT
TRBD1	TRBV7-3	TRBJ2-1	CASSLIGDRGHNEQFF	TGTGCCAGCAGCTTAATAGGGGACAGGGGCCACAATGAGCAGTTCTTC